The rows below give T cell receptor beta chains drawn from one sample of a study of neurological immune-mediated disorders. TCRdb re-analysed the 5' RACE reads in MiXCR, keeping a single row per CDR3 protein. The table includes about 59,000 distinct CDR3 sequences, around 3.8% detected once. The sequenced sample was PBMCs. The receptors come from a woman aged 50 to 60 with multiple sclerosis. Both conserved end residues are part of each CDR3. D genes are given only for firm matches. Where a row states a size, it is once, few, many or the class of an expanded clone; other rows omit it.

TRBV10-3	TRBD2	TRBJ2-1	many	CAISPTSGVSSYNEQFF	TGTGCCATCAGCCCCACTAGCGGGGTGAGCTCCTACAATGAGCAGTTCTTC
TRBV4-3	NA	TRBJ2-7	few	CASSQEHRVLSYEQYF	TGCGCCAGCAGCCAAGAACACCGGGTCCTGTCCTACGAGCAGTACTTC
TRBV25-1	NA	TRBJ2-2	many	CASSELAEDTGELFF	TGTGCCAGCAGTGAATTAGCGGAGGACACCGGGGAGCTGTTTTTT
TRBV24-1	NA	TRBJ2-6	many	CATSDSYSPSGANVLTF	TGTGCCACCAGTGATTCTTACAGTCCCTCTGGGGCCAACGTCCTGACTTTC
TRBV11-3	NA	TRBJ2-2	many	CASSLAPARPGELFF	TGTGCCAGCAGCTTGGCTCCAGCCCGTCCCGGGGAGCTGTTTTTT
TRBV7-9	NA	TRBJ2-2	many	CASSLSEAAGELFF	TGTGCCAGCAGCTTGTCTGAAGCTGCCGGGGAGCTGTTTTTT
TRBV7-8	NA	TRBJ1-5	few	CASSFGAVYSNQPQHF	TGTGCCAGCAGCTTTGGGGCAGTTTATAGCAATCAGCCCCAGCATTTT
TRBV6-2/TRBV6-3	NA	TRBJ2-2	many	CASSYNYLTGELFF	TGTGCCAGCAGTTACAACTATCTCACCGGGGAGCTGTTTTTT
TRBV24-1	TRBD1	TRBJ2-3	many	CATSDRGRDTQYF	TGTGCCACCTCGGACAGGGGAAGAGATACGCAGTATTTT
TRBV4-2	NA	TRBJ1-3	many	CASSPDGGPSGNTIYF	TGTGCCAGCAGCCCGGATGGGGGCCCCTCTGGAAACACCATATATTTT
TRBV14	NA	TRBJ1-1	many	CASSLFGGLSGAFF	TGTGCCAGCAGCCTCTTTGGAGGCCTGAGTGGAGCTTTCTTT
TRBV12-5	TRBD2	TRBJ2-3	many	CASGGLAGTDTQYF	TGTGCTAGTGGGGGACTAGCGGGCACAGATACGCAGTATTTT
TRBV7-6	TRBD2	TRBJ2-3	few	CASSLAFGAGGPDTQYF	TGTGCCAGCAGCTTAGCGTTTGGAGCGGGAGGCCCAGATACGCAGTATTTT
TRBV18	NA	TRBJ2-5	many	CASSTMAGRRETQYF	TGTGCCAGCTCAACCATGGCAGGCCGTCGGGAGACCCAGTACTTC
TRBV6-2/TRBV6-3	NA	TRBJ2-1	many	CASSYRQGTSEQFF	TGTGCCAGCAGTTATAGGCAGGGGACCAGTGAGCAGTTCTTC
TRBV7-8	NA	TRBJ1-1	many	CASSLGFRNTEAFF	TGTGCCAGCAGCTTAGGCTTCCGGAACACTGAAGCTTTCTTT
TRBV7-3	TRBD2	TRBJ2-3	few	CASSTKLAGGPGRTDTQYF	TGTGCCAGCAGCACCAAACTAGCGGGAGGGCCGGGTAGGACAGATACGCAGTATTTT
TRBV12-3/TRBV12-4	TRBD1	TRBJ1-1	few	CASSLRGHWTEAFF	TGTGCCAGCAGTTTGAGGGGGCATTGGACTGAAGCTTTCTTT
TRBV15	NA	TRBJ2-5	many	CATSRGESQETQYF	TGTGCCACCAGCAGAGGGGAGTCACAAGAGACCCAGTACTTC
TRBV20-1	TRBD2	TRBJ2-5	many	CSARVGLAGGYGETQYF	TGCAGTGCTAGAGTGGGCCTAGCGGGAGGGTACGGAGAGACCCAGTACTTC
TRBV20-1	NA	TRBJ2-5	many	CSANPATGAQETQYF	TGCAGTGCAAACCCAGCGACTGGAGCCCAAGAGACCCAGTACTTC
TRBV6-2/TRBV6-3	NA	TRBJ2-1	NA	CASSYSSPGQQFF	TGTGCCAGCAGTTACTCAAGTCCTGGACAGCAGTTCTTC
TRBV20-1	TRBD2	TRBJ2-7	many	CSARSGLAGRHEQYF	TGCAGTGCTAGATCTGGACTAGCGGGACGCCACGAGCAGTACTTC
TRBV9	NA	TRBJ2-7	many	CASSVGGDPYEQYF	TGTGCCAGCAGCGTAGGAGGGGACCCCTACGAGCAGTACTTC
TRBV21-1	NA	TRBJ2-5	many	CARERGGSPQETQYF	TGTGCCAGAGAGAGGGGCGGGAGCCCGCAAGAGACCCAGTACTTC
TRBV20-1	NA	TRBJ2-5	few	CSARVSGHQETQYF	TGCAGTGCTAGAGTTTCGGGACACCAAGAGACCCAGTACTTC
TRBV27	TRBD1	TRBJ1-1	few	CASRPGTGRNTEAFF	TGTGCCAGCAGACCCGGGACAGGGCGGAACACTGAAGCTTTCTTT
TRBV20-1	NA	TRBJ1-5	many	CSASGRLNQPQHF	TGCAGTGCTAGTGGGCGACTTAACCAGCCCCAGCATTTT
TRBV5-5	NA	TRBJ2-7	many	CASSLDGSYEQYF	TGTGCCAGCAGCTTGGACGGCTCCTACGAGCAGTACTTC
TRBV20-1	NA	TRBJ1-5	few	CSAQGTRPQNF	TGCAGTGCTCAAGGTACTAGGCCCCAGAATTTT
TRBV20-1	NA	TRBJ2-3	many	CSAEDREGLLDTQYF	TGCAGTGCCGAAGACAGGGAGGGATTGTTGGATACGCAGTATTTT
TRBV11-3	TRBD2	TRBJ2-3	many	CASSPLAGVGNTQYF	TGTGCCAGCAGCCCTCTAGCGGGAGTAGGGAATACGCAGTATTTT
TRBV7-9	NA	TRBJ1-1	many	CASSLLPGEAFF	TGTGCCAGCAGCTTATTGCCAGGTGAAGCTTTCTTT
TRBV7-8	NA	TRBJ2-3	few	CASSNWGPPPTDTQYF	TGTGCCAGCAGCAACTGGGGCCCCCCGCCGACAGATACGCAGTATTTT
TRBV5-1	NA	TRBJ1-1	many	CASSSGDGNTEAFF	TGCGCCAGCAGCAGCGGGGACGGCAACACTGAAGCTTTCTTT
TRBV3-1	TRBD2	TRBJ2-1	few	CASSRLATSYNEQFF	TGTGCCAGCAGCCGACTAGCGACTTCCTACAATGAGCAGTTCTTC
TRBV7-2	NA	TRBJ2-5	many	CASSLSGSKTQYF	TGTGCCAGCAGCCTCAGTGGAAGCAAGACCCAGTACTTC
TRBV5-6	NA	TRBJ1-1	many	CASSRRRWGNTEAFF	TGTGCCAGCAGCCGTAGAAGGTGGGGGAACACTGAAGCTTTCTTT
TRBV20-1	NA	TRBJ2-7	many	CSARSDLSYGEQYF	TGCAGTGCTAGGTCTGATCTATCTTACGGCGAGCAGTACTTC
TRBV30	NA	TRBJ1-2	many	CAWSAGTYGYGYTF	TGTGCCTGGAGTGCCGGAACCTACGGCTATGGCTACACCTTC
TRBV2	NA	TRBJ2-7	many	CASTIRRGRGSSYEQYF	TGTGCCAGCACTATCCGACGGGGGCGGGGATCGTCCTACGAGCAGTACTTC
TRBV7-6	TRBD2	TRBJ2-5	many	CASSLSGDTETQYF	TGTGCCAGCAGCCTTAGCGGGGACACAGAGACCCAGTACTTC
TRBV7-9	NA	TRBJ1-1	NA	CASSLSGTVKNTEAFF	TGTGCCAGCAGCTTATCCGGGACGGTAAAGAACACTGAAGCTTTCTTT
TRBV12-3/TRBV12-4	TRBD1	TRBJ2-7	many	CASSPAGTGANEQYF	TGTGCCAGCAGTCCCGCTGGGACAGGGGCTAACGAGCAGTACTTC
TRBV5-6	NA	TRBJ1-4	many	CASSYRVWNEKLFF	TGTGCCAGCAGTTACAGGGTGTGGAATGAAAAACTGTTTTTT